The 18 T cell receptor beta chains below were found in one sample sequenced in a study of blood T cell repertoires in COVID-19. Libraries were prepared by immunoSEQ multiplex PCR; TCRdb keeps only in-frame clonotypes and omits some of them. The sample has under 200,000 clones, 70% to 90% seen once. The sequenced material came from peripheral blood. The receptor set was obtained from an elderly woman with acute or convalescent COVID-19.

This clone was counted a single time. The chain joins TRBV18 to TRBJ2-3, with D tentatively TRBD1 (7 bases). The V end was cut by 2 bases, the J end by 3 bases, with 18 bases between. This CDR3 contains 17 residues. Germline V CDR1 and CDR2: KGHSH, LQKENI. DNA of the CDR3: TGTGCCAGCTCACCAGCAGCAGGGGGGAGTACGACAGATACGCAGTATTTT. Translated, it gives CASSPAAGGSTTDTQYF.

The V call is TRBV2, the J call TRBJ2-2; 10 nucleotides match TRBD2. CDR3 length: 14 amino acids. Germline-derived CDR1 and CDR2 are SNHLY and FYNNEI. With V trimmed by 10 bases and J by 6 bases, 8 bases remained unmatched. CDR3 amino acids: CAISSGSSPGELFF. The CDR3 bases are TGTGCCATTTCTAGCGGGAGTTCACCCGGGGAGCTGTTTTTT.

The CDR3 sequence: CASSYFSGANVLTF. CDR3 sequence (DNA): TGTGCCAGCAGCTACTTCTCTGGGGCCAACGTCCTGACTTTC. The J gene is TRBJ2-6, the V gene TRBV7-9; D is unresolved. V was pared by 4 bases and J by 0 bases, with 4 bases between. The CDR3 is 14 amino acids. Germline V lookup: CDR1 SEHNR, CDR2 FQNEAQ (reference sequence).

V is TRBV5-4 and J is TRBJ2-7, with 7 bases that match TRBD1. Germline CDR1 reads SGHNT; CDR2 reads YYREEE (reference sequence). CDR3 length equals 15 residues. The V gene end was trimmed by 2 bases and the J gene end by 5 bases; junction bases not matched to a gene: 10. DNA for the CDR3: TGTGCCAGCAGCTTCCCGAACAGGGGTCCACACGAGCAGTACTTC. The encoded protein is CASSFPNRGPHEQYF.

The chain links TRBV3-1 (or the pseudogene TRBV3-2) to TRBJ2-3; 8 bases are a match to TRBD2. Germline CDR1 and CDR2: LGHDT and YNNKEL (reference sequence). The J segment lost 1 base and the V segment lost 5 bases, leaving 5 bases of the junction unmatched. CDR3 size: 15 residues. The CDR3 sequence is CASSSSGSGTDTQYF. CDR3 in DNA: TGTGCCAGCAGCAGCAGCGGGAGCGGCACAGATACGCAGTATTTT.

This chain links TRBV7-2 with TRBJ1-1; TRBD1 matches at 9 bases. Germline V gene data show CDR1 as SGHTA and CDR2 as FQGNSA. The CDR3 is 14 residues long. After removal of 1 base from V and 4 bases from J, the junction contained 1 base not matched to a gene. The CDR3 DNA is TGTGCCAGCAGCTTAGGGACAGGGGTCACTGAAGCTTTCTTT. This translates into CASSLGTGVTEAFF.

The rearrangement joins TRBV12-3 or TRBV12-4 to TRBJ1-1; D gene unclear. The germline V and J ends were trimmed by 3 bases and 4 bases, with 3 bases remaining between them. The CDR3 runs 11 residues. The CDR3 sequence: CASSFGTEAFF. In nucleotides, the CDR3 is TGTGCCAGCAGTTTCGGCACTGAAGCTTTCTTT.

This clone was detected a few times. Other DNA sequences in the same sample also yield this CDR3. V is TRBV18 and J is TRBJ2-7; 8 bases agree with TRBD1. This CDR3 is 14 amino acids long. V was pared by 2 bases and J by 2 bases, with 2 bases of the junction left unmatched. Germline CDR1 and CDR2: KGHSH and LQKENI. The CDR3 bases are TGTGCCAGCTCACCAGGGACAGGCCCCTACGAGCAGTACTTC. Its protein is CASSPGTGPYEQYF.

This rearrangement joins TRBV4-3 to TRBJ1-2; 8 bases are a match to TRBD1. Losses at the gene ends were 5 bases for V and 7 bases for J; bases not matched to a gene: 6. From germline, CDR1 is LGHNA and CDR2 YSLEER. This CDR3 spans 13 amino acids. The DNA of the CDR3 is TGCGCCAGCAGCTCGACAGGGGCGAGTGGCTACACCTTC. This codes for CASSSTGASGYTF.

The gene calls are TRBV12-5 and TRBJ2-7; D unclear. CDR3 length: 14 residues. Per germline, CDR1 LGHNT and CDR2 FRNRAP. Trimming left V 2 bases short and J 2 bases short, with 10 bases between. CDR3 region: CASGLMARTYEQYF. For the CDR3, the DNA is TGTGCTAGTGGTTTGATGGCCAGAACCTACGAGCAGTACTTC.

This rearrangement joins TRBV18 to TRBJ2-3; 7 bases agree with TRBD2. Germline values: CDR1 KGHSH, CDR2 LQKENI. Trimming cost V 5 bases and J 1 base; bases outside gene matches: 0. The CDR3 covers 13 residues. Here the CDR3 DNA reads TGTGCCAGCTCAGGGGGGGGCACAGATACGCAGTATTTT. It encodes CASSGGGTDTQYF. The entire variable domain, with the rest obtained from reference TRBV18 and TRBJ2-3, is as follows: NAGVMQNPRHLVRRRGQEARLRCSPMKGHSHVYWYRQLPEEGLKFMVYLQKENIIDESGMPKERFSAEFPKEGPSILRIQQVVRGDSAAYFCASSGGGTDTQYFGPGTRLTVL.

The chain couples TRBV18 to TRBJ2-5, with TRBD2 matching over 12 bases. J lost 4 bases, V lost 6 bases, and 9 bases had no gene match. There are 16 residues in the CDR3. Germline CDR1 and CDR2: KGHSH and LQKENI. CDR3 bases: TGTGCCAGCTCCCCCGAGTGGACTAGCGGGATAGAGACCCAGTACTTC. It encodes CASSPEWTSGIETQYF. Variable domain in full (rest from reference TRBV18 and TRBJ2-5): NAGVMQNPRHLVRRRGQEARLRCSPMKGHSHVYWYRQLPEEGLKFMVYLQKENIIDESGMPKERFSAEFPKEGPSILRIQQVVRGDSAAYFCASSPEWTSGIETQYFGPGTRLLVL.

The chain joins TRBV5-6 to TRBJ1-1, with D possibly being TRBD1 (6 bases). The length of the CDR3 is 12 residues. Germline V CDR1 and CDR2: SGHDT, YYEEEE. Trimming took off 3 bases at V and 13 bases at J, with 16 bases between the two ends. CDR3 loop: CASSSDTGRGFF. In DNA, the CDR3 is TGTGCCAGCAGCTCCGATACAGGGAGGGGTTTCTTT.

CDR3 region: CASSPSWGTYEQYF. As DNA, the CDR3 is TGTGCCAGCTCACCCTCTTGGGGCACCTACGAGCAGTACTTC. This chain links TRBV18 with TRBJ2-7; possibly TRBD1 for D (5 bases). Between the trimmed V and J ends, which lost 3 bases and 2 bases, there was a span of 11 bases. There are 14 residues in the CDR3. CDR1 is KGHSH, CDR2 LQKENI, per germline.

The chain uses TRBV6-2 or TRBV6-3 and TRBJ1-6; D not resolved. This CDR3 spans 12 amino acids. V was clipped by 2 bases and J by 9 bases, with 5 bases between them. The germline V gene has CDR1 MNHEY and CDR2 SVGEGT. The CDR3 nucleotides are TGTGCCAGCAGTTACGGAGGTTCACCCCTCCACTTT. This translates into CASSYGGSPLHF.

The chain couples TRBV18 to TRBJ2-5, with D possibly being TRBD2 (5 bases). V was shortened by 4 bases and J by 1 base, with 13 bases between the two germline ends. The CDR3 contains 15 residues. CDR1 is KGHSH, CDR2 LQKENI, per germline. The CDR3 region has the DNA TGTGCCAGCTCACGCCTACTAGGCCCCCAAGAGACCCAGTACTTC. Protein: CASSRLLGPQETQYF. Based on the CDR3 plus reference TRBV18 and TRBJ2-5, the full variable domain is NAGVMQNPRHLVRRRGQEARLRCSPMKGHSHVYWYRQLPEEGLKFMVYLQKENIIDESGMPKERFSAEFPKEGPSILRIQQVVRGDSAAYFCASSRLLGPQETQYFGPGTRLLVL.

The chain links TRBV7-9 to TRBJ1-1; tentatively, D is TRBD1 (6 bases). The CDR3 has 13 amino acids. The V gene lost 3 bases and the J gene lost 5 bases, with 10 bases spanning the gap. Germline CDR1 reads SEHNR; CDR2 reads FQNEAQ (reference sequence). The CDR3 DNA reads TGTGCCAGCAGCTTTAACAGGGAAACTGAAGCTTTCTTT. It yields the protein CASSFNRETEAFF.

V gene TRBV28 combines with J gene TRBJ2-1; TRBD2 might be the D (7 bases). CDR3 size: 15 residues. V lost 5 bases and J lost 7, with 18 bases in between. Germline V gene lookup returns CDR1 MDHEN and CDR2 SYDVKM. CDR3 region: CASSRGGAGLNEQFF. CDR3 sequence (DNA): TGTGCCAGCAGTAGGGGGGGGGCCGGGCTTAATGAGCAGTTCTTC.